One and the same sample provided the 20 T cell receptor beta chains below, sequenced in a study of T-cell memory formation after mild COVID-19. A single record per CDR3 protein comes from TCRdb applying MiXCR to the 5' RACE reads. The sample has about 340,000 distinct CDR3 sequences; around a sixth are singletons. The material sequenced was PBMCs or a T cell subset sorted from them (not recorded which). The receptors shown here come from a man aged 18 to 30 who had mild COVID-19 (a few samples of this study predate the infection). Cell type and time point are not known.

Only a few counts were recorded for this clonotype. The CDR3 DNA sequence: TGCGCCAGCAGCCCCACGGGGACCGCCTACGAGCAGTACTTC. Protein: CASSPTGTAYEQYF. V gene TRBV5-1 combines with J gene TRBJ2-7; possibly TRBD1 or TRBD2 for D (5 bases each). This CDR3 region has 14 residues. The V end was cut by 4 bases, the J end by 2 bases, with 13 bases between. Per the germline V gene, CDR1 is SGHRS and CDR2 is YFSETQ. Based on the CDR3 plus reference TRBV5-1 and TRBJ2-7, the full variable domain is KAGVTQTPRYLIKTRGQQVTLSCSPISGHRSVSWYQQTPGQGLQFLFEYFSETQRNKGNFPGRFSGRQFSNSRSEMNVSTLELGDSALYLCASSPTGTAYEQYFGPGTRLTVT.

This sequence joins TRBV9 and TRBJ2-3, with 7 bases that match TRBD2. Germline lookup yields CDR1 SGDLS and CDR2 YYNGEE. After removal of 0 bases from V and 4 bases from J, the junction contained 2 bases not matched to a gene. This CDR3 region has 14 residues. For the CDR3, the DNA is TGTGCCAGCAGCGTAGGGACTAGATCAGATACGCAGTATTTT. Its translation is CASSVGTRSDTQYF.

This clonotype was recorded at least ten times. V gene TRBV5-1 combines with J gene TRBJ2-2; D is perhaps TRBD2 (5 bases). Between the trimmed V and J ends, which lost 2 bases and 0 bases, there was a span of 5 bases. CDR3 length: 14 amino acids. Per germline, CDR1 SGHRS and CDR2 YFSETQ. The CDR3 reads CASSLAANTGELFF. Written as DNA, the CDR3 is TGCGCCAGCAGCTTAGCGGCGAACACCGGGGAGCTGTTTTTT.

The V call is TRBV9, the J call TRBJ2-7; 9 positions match TRBD1. V dropped 0 bases and J dropped 6; count of bases not matched to a gene: 4. The CDR3 is made up of 14 amino acids. CDR1 is SGDLS, CDR2 YYNGEE, per germline. Here the CDR3 DNA reads TGTGCCAGCAGCGTAGGGGGACAGGGCGCCGAGCAGTACTTC. Translating it yields CASSVGGQGAEQYF.

This clonotype was detected a few times. CDR3 region: CATPASGGAPGELFF. The CDR3 bases are TGTGCCACCCCGGCCAGCGGGGGGGCCCCCGGGGAGCTGTTTTTT. The gene calls are TRBV7-9 and TRBJ2-2; 10 bases are shared with TRBD2. The CDR3 runs to 15 residues. Germline V gene data show CDR1 as SEHNR and CDR2 as FQNEAQ (reference sequence). V was pared by 10 bases and J by 6 bases, with 11 bases of the junction left unmatched. Together with reference TRBV7-9 and TRBJ2-2, the CDR3 gives the full variable domain: DTGVSQNPRHKITKRGQNVTFRCDPISEHNRLYWYRQTLGQGPEFLTYFQNEAQLEKSRLLSDRFSAERPKGSFSTLEIQRTEQGDSAMYLCATPASGGAPGELFFGEGSRLTVL.

In this sample, this clonotype turned up a few times. The CDR3 spells CASRKSPFDEQYV. The CDR3 nucleotides read TGTGCCAGCAGGAAGAGTCCTTTCGACGAGCAGTACGTC. The rearrangement uses TRBV6-5 and TRBJ2-7; D not resolved. The CDR3 contains 13 residues. The germline V gene encodes CDR1 MNHEY and CDR2 SVGAGI. V lost 6 bases, J lost 5 bases, and 14 bases lay in between.

This rearrangement joins TRBV19 to TRBJ1-1, with 7 nucleotides matching TRBD1. CDR3 length: 13 residues. V shed 9 bases and J 1 base; nucleotides not matched to a gene: 5. Germline V lookup: CDR1 LNHDA, CDR2 SQIVND (reference sequence). CDR3 nucleotide sequence: TGTGCCAGCTGGACAGGCTCGAACACTGAAGCTTTCTTT. Its protein product is CASWTGSNTEAFF.

This clonotype showed up many times. J is TRBJ2-3 and V is TRBV6-4; D possibly uses TRBD1 or TRBD2 (6 bases each). The V end lost 2 bases, the J end lost 2 bases, and 11 bases lay between the germline ends. The germline V gene has CDR1 MRHNA and CDR2 SNTAGT. This CDR3 is built from 15 residues. CDR3 coding DNA: TGTGCCAGCAGTGACAACGGGGGCGCCACAGATACGCAGTATTTT. This sequence encodes CASSDNGGATDTQYF.

The table lists this clonotype with many counts. CDR3: CASSDRGYNEQFF. DNA of the CDR3: TGCGCCAGCAGCGACAGGGGGTACAATGAGCAGTTCTTC. V usage is TRBV5-1 and J usage is TRBJ2-1, with 9 bases aligning to TRBD1. V lost 4 bases, J lost 4 bases, and 0 bases stayed unmatched. CDR1 and CDR2 from the germline V gene are SGHRS and YFSETQ. This CDR3 has 13 residues.

The chain employs TRBV14 and TRBJ2-7; the match to TRBD2 covers 8 bases. This CDR3 has 15 amino acids. Germline CDR1 and CDR2: SGHDN and FVKESK. Trimming removed 1 base from V and 4 bases from J; junction bases left unmatched: 6. CDR3 region: CASSQGMRGAYEQYF. The CDR3 DNA follows: TGTGCCAGCAGCCAAGGGATGCGGGGGGCGTACGAGCAGTACTTC.

This chain joins TRBV29-1 and TRBJ2-5, with D perhaps being TRBD1 or TRBD2 (6 bases each). This CDR3 contains 14 residues. The germline gives CDR1 SQVTM, CDR2 ANQGSEA. The V end lost 3 bases, the J end lost 5 bases, and 16 bases lay between the germline ends. The CDR3 coding sequence is TGCAGCGTTGACTACAGGGAGGCGCGGGAGACCCAGTACTTC. Translation gives CSVDYREARETQYF.

The chain recombines TRBV12-3 or TRBV12-4 with TRBJ1-1; D is undetermined. The CDR3 runs to 13 residues. V lost 4 bases, J lost 3 bases, and 9 bases lay in between. CDR3 amino acids: CASSSPGYTEAFF. The CDR3 nucleotides are TGTGCCAGCAGTTCCCCGGGTTACACTGAAGCTTTCTTT.

The rearrangement links TRBV6-6 to TRBJ1-6, with 8 nucleotides matching TRBD1. The V segment lost 2 bases and the J segment 7 bases; nucleotides outside the gene matches: 1. CDR3 length equals 14 residues. CDR1 is MNHNY and CDR2 is SVGAGI in the germline V gene (reference sequence). The CDR3 spells CASSYGQGNSPLHF. CDR3 nucleotides: TGTGCCAGCAGTTACGGACAGGGCAATTCACCCCTCCACTTT.

This clonotype has ten or more counts. The chain couples TRBV10-3 to TRBJ2-5, with a tentative D call TRBD2 (6 bases). Trimming removed 3 bases at V and 4 bases at J, with 9 bases between. The germline CDR1 and CDR2 sequences are ENHRY and SYGVKD. This CDR3 has 13 amino acids. CDR3 sequence reads: CAISDGTLETQYF. CDR3 in DNA: TGTGCCATCAGTGACGGGACTCTAGAGACCCAGTACTTC.

This rearrangement joins TRBV24-1 to TRBJ2-3, with 7 bases lining up with TRBD2. Germline trimming cut 1 base from V and 3 bases from J; bases unmatched to any gene: 6. Germline CDR1 is KGHDR and CDR2 is SFDVKD. There are 16 residues in the CDR3. The CDR3 DNA reads as TGTGCCACCAGTGATTTTGCGGGGGATTATACAGATACGCAGTATTTT. Encoded protein: CATSDFAGDYTDTQYF.

This chain connects TRBV6-2 or TRBV6-3 to TRBJ2-1, with 7 bases aligning to TRBD1. Germline trimming cut 10 bases from V and 10 bases from J; bases unmatched to any gene: 13. The CDR3 length is 13 residues. CDR1 is MNHEY, CDR2 SVGEGT, per germline. The CDR3, as DNA: TGTGCCATCAGCTACCCCATGGGACAGGAGCAGTTCTTC. Translation gives CAISYPMGQEQFF.

The chain recombines TRBV14 with TRBJ2-3; D could derive from TRBD1 or TRBD2 (5 bases each). Germline V gives CDR1 SGHDN, CDR2 FVKESK. Trimming pared 8 bases from V and 4 bases from J, leaving 16 bases between. The CDR3 is made up of 14 amino acids. CDR3 coding DNA: TGTGCCAGCCGACCGTTGGGGGTCCCAGATACGCAGTATTTT. Protein product: CASRPLGVPDTQYF.

This chain connects TRBV7-2 to TRBJ2-1; D not certain. The germline V gene has CDR1 SGHTA and CDR2 FQGNSA. Trimming cost V 3 bases and J 0 bases, with 6 bases left between them. The length of the CDR3 is 14 residues. The CDR3 region is CASSFRSSYNEQFF. The CDR3 DNA is TGTGCCAGCAGCTTTCGATCCTCCTACAATGAGCAGTTCTTC.

This rearrangement joins TRBV12-3 or TRBV12-4 to TRBJ1-1, with D maybe TRBD1 (5 bases). Trimming stripped 2 bases from V and 3 bases from J, with 13 bases between. This CDR3 comprises 15 residues. CDR3 amino acids: CASSLNGGSHTEAFF. CDR3 nucleotides: TGTGCCAGCAGTTTAAATGGGGGAAGTCACACTGAAGCTTTCTTT.

This clonotype was seen many times. The V call is TRBV20-1, the J call TRBJ2-5; 11 bases are a match to TRBD1. CDR3 length: 13 residues. Germline loops: CDR1 DFQATT, CDR2 SNEGSKA (reference sequence). V shed 5 bases and J 5 bases; nucleotides not matched to a gene: 4. DNA of the CDR3: TGCAGTGCTCAGGACAGGGGGCTGGAGACCCAGTACTTC. The encoded protein is CSAQDRGLETQYF.